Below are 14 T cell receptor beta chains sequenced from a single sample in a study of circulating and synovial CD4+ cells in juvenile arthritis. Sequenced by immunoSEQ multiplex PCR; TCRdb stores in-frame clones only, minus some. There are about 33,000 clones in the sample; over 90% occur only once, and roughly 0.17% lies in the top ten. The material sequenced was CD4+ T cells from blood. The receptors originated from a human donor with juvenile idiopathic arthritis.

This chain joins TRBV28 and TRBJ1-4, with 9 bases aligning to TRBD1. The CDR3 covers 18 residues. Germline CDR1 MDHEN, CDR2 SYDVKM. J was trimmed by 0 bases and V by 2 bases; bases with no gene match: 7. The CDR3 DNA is TGTGCCAGCAGTTTACCTCGACAGGGGGTGGCAACTAATGAAAAACTGTTTTTT. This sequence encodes CASSLPRQGVATNEKLFF.

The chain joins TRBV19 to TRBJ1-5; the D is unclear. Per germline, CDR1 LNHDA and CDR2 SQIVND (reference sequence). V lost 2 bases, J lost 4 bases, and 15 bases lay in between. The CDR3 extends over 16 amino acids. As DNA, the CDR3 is TGTGCCAGTAGTATAACGGCTGGGAGATCAAATCAGCCCCAGCATTTT. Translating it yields CASSITAGRSNQPQHF.

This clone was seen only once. The CDR3 is CASSLEAGGSGFVDGYTF. CDR3 nucleotide sequence: TGTGCCAGCAGCTTAGAGGCAGGGGGCTCCGGTTTTGTGGATGGCTACACCTTC. V is TRBV7-2 and J is TRBJ1-2, with 8 bases matching TRBD1. Germline assignment: CDR1 SGHTA and CDR2 FQGNSA. With 1 base clipped from V and 6 bases from J, the junction kept 16 bases outside the gene matches. There are 18 residues in the CDR3. Combining the CDR3 with reference TRBV7-2 and TRBJ1-2 gives the whole variable domain GAGVSQSPSNKVTEKGKDVELRCDPISGHTALYWYRQSLGQGLEFLIYFQGNSAPDKSGLPSDRFSAERTGGSVSTLTIQRTQQEDSAVYLCASSLEAGGSGFVDGYTFGSGTRLTVV.

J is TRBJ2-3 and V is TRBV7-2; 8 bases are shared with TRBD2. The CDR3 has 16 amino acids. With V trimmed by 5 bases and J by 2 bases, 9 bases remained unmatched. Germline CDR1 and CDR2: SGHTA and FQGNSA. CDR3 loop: CASSPLKREFTDTQYF. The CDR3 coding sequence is TGTGCCAGCAGCCCCCTGAAGCGGGAGTTCACAGATACGCAGTATTTT. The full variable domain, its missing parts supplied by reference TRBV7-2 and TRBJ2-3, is GAGVSQSPSNKVTEKGKDVELRCDPISGHTALYWYRQSLGQGLEFLIYFQGNSAPDKSGLPSDRFSAERTGGSVSTLTIQRTQQEDSAVYLCASSPLKREFTDTQYFGPGTRLTVL.

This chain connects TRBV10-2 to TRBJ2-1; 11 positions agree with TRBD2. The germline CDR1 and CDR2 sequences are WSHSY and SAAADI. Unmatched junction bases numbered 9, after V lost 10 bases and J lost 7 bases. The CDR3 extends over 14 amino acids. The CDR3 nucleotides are TGCGCCACCTCCGGGACTAGCGGAGGGAATGAGCAGTTCTTC. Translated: CATSGTSGGNEQFF.

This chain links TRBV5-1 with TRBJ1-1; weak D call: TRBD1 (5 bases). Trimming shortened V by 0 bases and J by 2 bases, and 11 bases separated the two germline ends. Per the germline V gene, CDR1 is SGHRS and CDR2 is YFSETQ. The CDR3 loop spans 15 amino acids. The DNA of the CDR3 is TGCGCCAGCAGCTTGGTACTCCAGGGAAACACTGAAGCTTTCTTT. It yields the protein CASSLVLQGNTEAFF. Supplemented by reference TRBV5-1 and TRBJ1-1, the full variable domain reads KAGVTQTPRYLIKTRGQQVTLSCSPISGHRSVSWYQQTPGQGLQFLFEYFSETQRNKGNFPGRFSGRQFSNSRSEMNVSTLELGDSALYLCASSLVLQGNTEAFFGQGTRLTVV.

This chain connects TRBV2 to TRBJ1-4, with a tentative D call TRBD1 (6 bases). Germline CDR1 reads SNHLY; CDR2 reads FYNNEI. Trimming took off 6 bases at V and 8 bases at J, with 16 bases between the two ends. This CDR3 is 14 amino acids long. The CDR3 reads CASSSDSLGEKLFF. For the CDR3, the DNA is TGTGCCAGCAGCTCGGACAGTCTGGGGGAAAAACTGTTTTTT.

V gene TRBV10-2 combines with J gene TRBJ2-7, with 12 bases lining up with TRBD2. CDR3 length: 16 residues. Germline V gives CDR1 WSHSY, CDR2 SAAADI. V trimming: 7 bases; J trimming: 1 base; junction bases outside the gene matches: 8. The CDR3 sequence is CASTQLLAGGSYEQYF. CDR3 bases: TGCGCCAGCACGCAATTACTAGCGGGGGGATCCTACGAGCAGTACTTC.

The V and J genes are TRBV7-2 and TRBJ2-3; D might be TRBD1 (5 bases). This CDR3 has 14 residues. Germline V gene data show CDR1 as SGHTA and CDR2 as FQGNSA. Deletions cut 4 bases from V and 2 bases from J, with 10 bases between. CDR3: CASSSPDITDTQYF. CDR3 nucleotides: TGTGCCAGCAGCTCCCCGGACATCACAGATACGCAGTATTTT.

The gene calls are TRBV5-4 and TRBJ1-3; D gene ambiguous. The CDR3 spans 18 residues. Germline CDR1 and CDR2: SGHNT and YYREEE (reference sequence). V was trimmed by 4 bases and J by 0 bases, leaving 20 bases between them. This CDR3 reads CASSPAAGPLSSGNTIYF. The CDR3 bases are TGTGCCAGCAGCCCCGCGGCGGGCCCCCTGAGCTCTGGAAACACCATATATTTT.

CDR3 in amino acids: CASSEALGLAAYNEQFF. DNA for the CDR3: TGTGCCAGCAGTGAAGCGCTGGGACTAGCGGCCTACAATGAGCAGTTCTTC. The chain couples TRBV2 to TRBJ2-1; 11 nucleotides match TRBD2. Germline values: CDR1 SNHLY, CDR2 FYNNEI. The trim removed 0 bases at V and 2 bases at J, leaving 3 bases unmatched. This CDR3 is built from 17 residues.

As DNA, the CDR3 is TGTGCCAGCAGCTTAACTAGCGGGAGTCCCGAGCAGTACTTC. Translation: CASSLTSGSPEQYF. V is TRBV7-3 and J is TRBJ2-7, with 9 bases matching TRBD2. Losses at the gene ends were 0 bases for V and 6 bases for J; bases not matched to a gene: 3. The CDR3 length is 14 residues. Germline V gene lookup returns CDR1 SGHTA and CDR2 FQGTGA.

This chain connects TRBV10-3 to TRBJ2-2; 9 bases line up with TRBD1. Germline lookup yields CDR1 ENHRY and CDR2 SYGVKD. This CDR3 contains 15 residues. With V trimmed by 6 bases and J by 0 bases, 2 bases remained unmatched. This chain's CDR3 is CAIRGQGANTGELFF. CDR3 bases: TGTGCCATCAGGGGACAGGGCGCGAACACCGGGGAGCTGTTTTTT.

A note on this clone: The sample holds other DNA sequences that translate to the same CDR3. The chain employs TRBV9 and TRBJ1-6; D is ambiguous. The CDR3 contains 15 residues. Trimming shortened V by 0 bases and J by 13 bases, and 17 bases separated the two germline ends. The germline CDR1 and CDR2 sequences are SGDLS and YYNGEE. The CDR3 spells CASSVGSNFPSPLHF. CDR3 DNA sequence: TGTGCCAGCAGCGTAGGATCAAACTTCCCTTCCCCCCTCCACTTT.